This T cell receptor beta chain was observed in a study of CD8 T cells in Susac syndrome. Turning to the study itself: Patients with Susac syndrome were, at the time of blood collection, therapy-naive, maintained on corticosteroids, or maintained on intravenous immunoglobulin alone. Whole-study findings and limits: The CD4+ T cell repertoires in Susac syndrome did not show any clonal expansion.

The germline V gene has CDR1 DFQATT and CDR2 SNEGSKA (reference sequence). This CDR3 contains 14 residues. Trimming cost V 0 bases and J 3 bases, with 11 bases left between them. As concerns this clonotype: No antigen is known for it.

cDNA came from roughly 0.5 to 1 ug RNA primed by random hexamers. Amplification of TCR beta CDR3 was carried out by immunoSEQ multiplex PCR, which covered 54 Vbeta and 13 Jbeta segments. From the immunoSEQ multiplex PCR reads, TCRdb called clonotypes with MiXCR, one entry per CDR3 protein. The sample lists hundreds of thousands of distinct CDR3 sequences, roughly 93% seen once, with 0.15% to 0.2% in the top ten. Input material: CD4+ T cells from PBMCs. This chain links TRBV20-1 with TRBJ1-2; no firm D call. This clonotype originated in a human donor with Susac syndrome. The CDR3 DNA reads as TGCAGTGCTAGAGATCATGAGGGAGACTATGGCTACACCTTC. Its protein is CSARDHEGDYGYTF.